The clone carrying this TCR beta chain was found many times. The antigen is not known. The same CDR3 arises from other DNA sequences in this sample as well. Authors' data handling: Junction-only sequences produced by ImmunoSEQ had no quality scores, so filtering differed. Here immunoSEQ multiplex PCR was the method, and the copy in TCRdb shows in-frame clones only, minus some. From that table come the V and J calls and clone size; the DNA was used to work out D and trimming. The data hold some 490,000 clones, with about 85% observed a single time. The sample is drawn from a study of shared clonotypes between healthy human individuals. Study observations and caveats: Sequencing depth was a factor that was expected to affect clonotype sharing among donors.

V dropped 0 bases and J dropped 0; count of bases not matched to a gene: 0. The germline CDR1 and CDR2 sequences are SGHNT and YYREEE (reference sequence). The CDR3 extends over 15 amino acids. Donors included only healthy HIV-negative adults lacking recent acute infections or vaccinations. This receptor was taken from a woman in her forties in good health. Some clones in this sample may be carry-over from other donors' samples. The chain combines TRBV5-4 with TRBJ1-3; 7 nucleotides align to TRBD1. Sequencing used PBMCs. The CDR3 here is CASSLAGGSGNTIYF. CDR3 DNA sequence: TGTGCCAGCAGCTTGGCAGGGGGCTCTGGAAACACCATATATTTT.